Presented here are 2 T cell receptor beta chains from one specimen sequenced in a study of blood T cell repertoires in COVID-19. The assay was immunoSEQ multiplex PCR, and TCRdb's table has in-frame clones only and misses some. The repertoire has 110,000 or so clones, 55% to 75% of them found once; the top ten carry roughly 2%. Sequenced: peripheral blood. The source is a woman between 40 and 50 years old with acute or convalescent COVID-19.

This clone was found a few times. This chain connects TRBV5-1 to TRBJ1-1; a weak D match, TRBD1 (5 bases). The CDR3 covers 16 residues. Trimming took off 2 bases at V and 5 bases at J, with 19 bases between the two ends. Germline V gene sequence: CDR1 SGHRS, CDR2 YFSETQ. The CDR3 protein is CASSFTPGTGKTEAFF. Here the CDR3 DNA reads TGCGCCAGCAGCTTTACCCCCGGCACAGGAAAGACTGAAGCTTTCTTT.

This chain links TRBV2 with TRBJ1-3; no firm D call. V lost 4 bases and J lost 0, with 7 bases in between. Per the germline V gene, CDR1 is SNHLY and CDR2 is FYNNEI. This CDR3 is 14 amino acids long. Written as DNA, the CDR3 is TGTGCCAGCAGTGTGACAACCTCTGGAAACACCATATATTTT. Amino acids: CASSVTTSGNTIYF.